The 18 T cell receptor beta chains listed next were all sequenced from one sample in a study of a mutant IDH1 vaccine in newly diagnosed glioma. The sample's time point: week 47, end of study. A single vaccine dose contained 300 ug of mutant IDH1 20-mer peptide, and topical imiquimod was used with it. The protocol was immunoSEQ multiplex PCR, while the TCRdb copy is restricted to in-frame clones and leaves out a portion. The sample lists about 94,000 clones; around 92% were seen once. What these receptors recognize is not known. The source material was PBMCs, sampled from a glioma patient whose treatment included an IDH1 peptide vaccine. These receptors originate from a woman aged 45-65 years with glioma.

The chain couples TRBV7-2 to TRBJ2-1; a weak D match, TRBD2 (6 bases). The V and J ends lost 4 bases and 0 bases respectively, with 16 bases between them. CDR1 is SGHTA, CDR2 FQGNSA, per germline. The CDR3 spans 17 residues. The CDR3 reads CASSSFGTFGSYNEQFF. The CDR3 DNA is TGTGCCAGCAGCTCCTTCGGGACTTTTGGCTCCTACAATGAGCAGTTCTTC. The full variable domain, its missing parts supplied by reference TRBV7-2 and TRBJ2-1, is GAGVSQSPSNKVTEKGKDVELRCDPISGHTALYWYRQSLGQGLEFLIYFQGNSAPDKSGLPSDRFSAERTGGSVSTLTIQRTQQEDSAVYLCASSSFGTFGSYNEQFFGPGTRLTVL.

The chain links TRBV9 to TRBJ2-3; the match to TRBD2 covers 7 bases. The CDR3 is made up of 16 amino acids. The germline CDR1 and CDR2 sequences are SGDLS and YYNGEE. V lost 3 bases to trimming and J lost 4 bases; unmatched junction nucleotides: 11. CDR3 coding DNA: TGTGCCAGCAGCGCGACCCACGGGAGGTACGCAGATACGCAGTATTTT. This encodes CASSATHGRYADTQYF. Full variable domain (remainder filled in from reference TRBV9 and TRBJ2-3): DSGVTQTPKHLITATGQRVTLRCSPRSGDLSVYWYQQSLDQGLQFLIQYYNGEERAKGNILERFSAQQFPDLHSELNLSSLELGDSALYFCASSATHGRYADTQYFGPGTRLTVL.

This chain joins TRBV5-1 and TRBJ2-5; the D call may be TRBD1 or TRBD2 (6 bases each). CDR3 length: 13 amino acids. V was pared by 5 bases and J by 4 bases, with 12 bases between. Germline V gene sequence: CDR1 SGHRS, CDR2 YFSETQ. CDR3 nucleotides: TGCGCCAGCAGTAAGGGGGGAGGAGAGACCCAGTACTTC. Protein sequence: CASSKGGGETQYF. Full variable domain (outside the CDR3, taken from reference TRBV5-1 and TRBJ2-5): KAGVTQTPRYLIKTRGQQVTLSCSPISGHRSVSWYQQTPGQGLQFLFEYFSETQRNKGNFPGRFSGRQFSNSRSEMNVSTLELGDSALYLCASSKGGGETQYFGPGTRLLVL.

The chain links TRBV6-4 to TRBJ2-3, with TRBD1 identical over 8 bases. The J segment lost 4 bases and the V segment lost 0 bases, leaving 3 bases of the junction unmatched. The CDR3 consists of 15 residues. CDR1 is MRHNA, CDR2 SNTAGT, per germline. This CDR3 is CASSDSDREADTQYF. The CDR3 bases are TGTGCCAGCAGTGACTCGGACAGGGAGGCAGATACGCAGTATTTT.

CDR3 residues: CASSLGHEGELFF. The CDR3 DNA is TGTGCCAGCAGCTTGGGGCACGAAGGGGAGCTGTTTTTT. The chain uses TRBV7-3 and TRBJ2-2, with D perhaps matching TRBD1 (5 bases). Germline-derived CDR1 and CDR2 are SGHTA and FQGTGA. This CDR3 is 13 amino acids long. The V end was cut by 3 bases, the J end by 8 bases, with 10 bases between.

The chain links TRBV19 to TRBJ1-5; D is undetermined. Between the trimmed V and J ends, which lost 1 base and 7 bases, there was a span of 11 bases. The CDR3 has 14 amino acids. Germline V gene lookup returns CDR1 LNHDA and CDR2 SQIVND (reference sequence). The CDR3 DNA reads TGTGCCAGTAGTATAGGTTATCGGAGGCAGCCCCAGCATTTT. Translating gives CASSIGYRRQPQHF.

The chain is built from TRBV5-1 and TRBJ1-1; no definite D call. Per the germline V gene, CDR1 is SGHRS and CDR2 is YFSETQ. CDR3 length: 14 residues. With 0 bases removed from V and 2 bases from J, the gap between germline ends came to 8 bases. Here the CDR3 DNA reads TGCGCCAGCAGCTTGGAGTCTCCTAACACTGAAGCTTTCTTT. Encoded protein: CASSLESPNTEAFF.

The count of this clone is one. The gene calls are TRBV28 and TRBJ2-1; maybe TRBD2 (6 bases). The length of the CDR3 is 14 residues. V was clipped by 5 bases and J by 6 bases, with 14 bases between them. Germline lookup yields CDR1 MDHEN and CDR2 SYDVKM. CDR3 protein: CASSTGTSLNEQFF. The CDR3, as DNA: TGTGCCAGCAGTACCGGGACTTCTCTCAATGAGCAGTTCTTC.

V is TRBV6-5 and J is TRBJ1-3; maybe TRBD1 (5 bases). Trimming left V 0 bases short and J 2 bases short, with 8 bases between. Germline V gene lookup returns CDR1 MNHEY and CDR2 SVGAGI. This CDR3 is built from 15 residues. CDR3 nucleotides: TGTGCCAGCAGTTACTCGAGGGGAACTGGAAACACCATATATTTT. Protein product: CASSYSRGTGNTIYF.

A note on this clone: The sample carries other DNA sequences with the same CDR3. The chain combines TRBV7-9 with TRBJ2-7, with 11 bases that match TRBD2. V lost 3 bases and J lost 4; bases outside the gene matches: 2. Germline V gene data show CDR1 as SEHNR and CDR2 as FQNEAQ (reference sequence). The CDR3 contains 14 residues. The CDR3: CASSFSGRGYEQYF. As DNA, the CDR3 is TGTGCCAGCAGCTTTAGCGGGAGGGGGTACGAGCAGTACTTC.

This sequence joins TRBV13 and TRBJ2-5, with 15 bases identical to TRBD2. The CDR3 totals 16 residues. Germline V gene sequence: CDR1 PRHDT, CDR2 FYEKMQ (reference sequence). V gave up 4 bases and J gave up 4 bases; unmatched junction bases: 4. CDR3: CASSSRTSGGGETQYF. CDR3 DNA: TGTGCCAGCAGCTCCAGGACTAGCGGGGGGGGAGAGACCCAGTACTTC.

The chain carries TRBV6-1 and TRBJ1-3, with D unclear. Trimming cost V 4 bases and J 0 bases, with 10 bases left between them. CDR3 length equals 15 residues. Looked up from germline, CDR1 is MNHNS and CDR2 is SASEGT. CDR3 protein: CASSAQLGSGNTIYF. The CDR3 bases are TGTGCCAGCAGTGCACAACTAGGCTCTGGAAACACCATATATTTT.

V usage is TRBV9 and J usage is TRBJ1-1, with no clear D. Looked up from germline, CDR1 is SGDLS and CDR2 is YYNGEE. V was trimmed by 1 base and J by 1 base, leaving 11 bases between them. The CDR3 has 15 residues. The CDR3 loop is CASSVSPARNTEAFF. CDR3 DNA sequence: TGTGCCAGCAGCGTATCTCCGGCGAGGAACACTGAAGCTTTCTTT.

J is TRBJ2-7 and V is TRBV27; a weak D match, TRBD1 (8 bases). The CDR3 consists of 14 residues. Trimming took 5 bases from V and 2 from J, leaving 13 bases between them. Germline-derived CDR1 and CDR2 are MNHEY and SMNVEV (reference sequence). In DNA form, the CDR3 reads TGTGCCAGCAGTCCAGCGGGACAGGCCTACGAGCAGTACTTC. This gives the protein CASSPAGQAYEQYF.

The chain employs TRBV5-1 and TRBJ1-3, with D possibly being TRBD1 (5 bases). The germline V and J ends were trimmed by 0 bases and 0 bases, with 10 bases remaining between them. The length of the CDR3 is 16 residues. Germline V CDR1 and CDR2: SGHRS, YFSETQ. This chain's CDR3 is CASSLGWGSSGNTIYF. The CDR3 DNA reads as TGCGCCAGCAGCTTGGGGTGGGGGAGCTCTGGAAACACCATATATTTT.

Here the CDR3 DNA reads TGTGCCAGCAGTGACTCTACCCTCACAGATACGCAGTATTTT. Encoded protein: CASSDSTLTDTQYF. The chain carries TRBV6-4 and TRBJ2-3, with D hard to call. Germline CDR1 reads MRHNA; CDR2 reads SNTAGT. With 0 bases removed from V and 2 bases from J, the gap between germline ends came to 6 bases. CDR3 length: 14 amino acids.

V gene TRBV9 combines with J gene TRBJ1-1; D might be TRBD1 (6 bases). The CDR3 consists of 13 residues. Trimming cost V 0 bases and J 9 bases, with 12 bases left between them. Germline-derived CDR1 and CDR2 are SGDLS and YYNGEE. The CDR3 sequence is CASSVEGGAKAFF. The CDR3, as DNA: TGTGCCAGCAGCGTAGAAGGGGGGGCGAAAGCTTTCTTT.

The chain has TRBV29-1 and TRBJ2-1; TRBD2 aligns across 12 bases. Germline lookup yields CDR1 SQVTM and CDR2 ANQGSEA. Trimming took 2 bases from V and 7 from J; bases not matched to a gene: 3. The CDR3 has 14 residues. CDR3 DNA: TGCAGCGTTGAAAAAGGACTAGCGGGAAATGAGCAGTTCTTC. It codes for CSVEKGLAGNEQFF.